This T cell receptor beta chain originates from a study of blood T cell repertoires in COVID-19. The data were produced by immunoSEQ multiplex PCR, yet TCRdb's version contains in-frame clones alone and is incomplete. The data show about 99,000 clones, 75% to 85% seen once. Deletions cut 4 bases from V and 8 bases from J, with 15 bases between. This CDR3 spans 15 amino acids. Germline loops: CDR1 MGHRA, CDR2 YSYEKL. The chain combines TRBV4-1 with TRBJ1-6, with D possibly matching TRBD1 (5 bases). Sequencing used peripheral blood. The origin of this receptor is a woman aged 80 or over with active or convalescent COVID-19. This chain's CDR3 is CASSLRGSTDSPLHF. Here the CDR3 DNA reads TGCGCCAGCAGCCTCCGGGGGTCCACGGATTCACCCCTCCACTTT.